This T cell receptor (beta chain) stems from a study of blood T cells in healthy people across ages. This clonotype was observed a few times. Its target is not known. Germline CDR1 is MNHEY and CDR2 is SVGAGI. The J segment lost 0 bases and the V segment lost 4 bases, leaving 5 bases of the junction unmatched. The CDR3 consists of 15 residues. Combining a sample-barcoded 5' primer with a J-beta primer mix, a second PCR ran for about 6 to 12 cycles. TCRdb reprocessed the 5' RACE reads via MiXCR and lists one record per CDR3 protein. The profile shows some 900,000 distinct CDR3 sequences, 25% to 35% of them singletons. Findings of the study overall: As naive T cell percentage varied, TCR beta diversity correlated strongly with it.

The study isolated at least 6.5 million PBMCs from each sample. The sample taken for sequencing was blood. The receptor was derived from a woman aged 80 or over in good health. This sequence joins TRBV6-5 and TRBJ1-1, with 7 bases lining up with TRBD1. CDR3 nucleotides: TGTGCCAGCAGTTCAGGGGGGATAATGAACACTGAAGCTTTCTTT. It yields the protein CASSSGGIMNTEAFF.